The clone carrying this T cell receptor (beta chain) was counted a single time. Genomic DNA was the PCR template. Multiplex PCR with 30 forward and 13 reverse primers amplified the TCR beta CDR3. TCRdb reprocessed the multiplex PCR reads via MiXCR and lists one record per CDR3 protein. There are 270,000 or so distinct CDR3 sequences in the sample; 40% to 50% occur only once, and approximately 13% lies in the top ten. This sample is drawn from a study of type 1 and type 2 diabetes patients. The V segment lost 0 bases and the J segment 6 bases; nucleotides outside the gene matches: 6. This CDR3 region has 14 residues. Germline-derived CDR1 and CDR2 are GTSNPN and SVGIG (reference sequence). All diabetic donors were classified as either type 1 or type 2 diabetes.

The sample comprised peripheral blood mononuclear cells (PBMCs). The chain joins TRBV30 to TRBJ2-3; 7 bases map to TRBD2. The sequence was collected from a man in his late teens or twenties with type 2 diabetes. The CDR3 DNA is TGTGCCTGGAGTGTACGACGGGGGGTGGATACGCAGTATTTT. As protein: CAWSVRRGVDTQYF. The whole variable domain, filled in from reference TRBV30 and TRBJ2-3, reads SQTIHQWPATLVQPVGSPLSLECTVEGTSNPNLYWYRQAAGRGLQLLFYSVGIGQISSEVPQNLSASRPQDRQFILSSKKLLLSDSGFYLCAWSVRRGVDTQYFGPGTRLTVL.